What follows are 16 T cell receptor beta chains derived from one specimen sequenced in a study of T cells in Graves' hyperthyroidism and ophthalmopathy. There were TCR beta CDR3 regions amplified from RNA transcripts. TCR CDR3 regions were first amplified by RT-PCR with HTBI primers. Each CDR3 protein is one row after TCRdb ran MiXCR on the multiplex PCR reads. Of about 420,000 distinct CDR3 sequences listed, roughly an eighth were seen once; the top ten hold approximately 5.3%. Material for sequencing was blood. These receptors were obtained from a woman younger than 30 with Graves' hyperthyroidism.

This clonotype was counted only a few times. The chain carries TRBV20-1 and TRBJ1-2, with no clear D. The length of the CDR3 is 13 residues. The V end lost 3 bases, the J end lost 6 bases, and 14 bases lay between the germline ends. CDR1 is DFQATT, CDR2 SNEGSKA, per germline (reference sequence). The CDR3 here is CSARGNQVHGYTF. The CDR3 region has the DNA TGCAGTGCTAGGGGGAATCAGGTTCATGGCTACACCTTC.

The chain uses TRBV20-1 and TRBJ1-4, with 9 bases matching TRBD1. This CDR3 contains 13 residues. Germline V gene data show CDR1 as DFQATT and CDR2 as SNEGSKA (reference sequence). Trimming took 3 bases from V and 5 from J; bases not matched to a gene: 1. CDR3 protein: CSARGTGNEKLFF. As DNA, the CDR3 is TGCAGTGCTAGGGGGACAGGGAATGAAAAACTGTTTTTT.

This clonotype was picked up many times. V is TRBV28 and J is TRBJ2-4; unclear D gene. The V and J ends lost 5 bases and 6 bases respectively, with 17 bases between them. In germline, CDR1 is MDHEN, CDR2 SYDVKM. CDR3 length: 15 residues. CDR3 sequence (DNA): TGTGCCAGCAGTGGAAACGGCCACTTCCGAAACATTCAGTACTTC. Translating it yields CASSGNGHFRNIQYF.

This clonotype has at least ten counts. The chain recombines TRBV28 with TRBJ2-7; 10 bases are a match to TRBD1. J was trimmed by 8 bases and V by 5 bases; bases with no gene match: 12. Germline lookup yields CDR1 MDHEN and CDR2 SYDVKM. The CDR3 spans 15 residues. CDR3 in amino acids: CASSPPRQGAGKQYF. The CDR3 DNA reads TGTGCCAGCAGTCCCCCGAGACAGGGGGCAGGCAAGCAGTACTTC.

This clonotype appeared many times. The rearrangement uses TRBV4-2 and TRBJ2-7; 8 bases are a match to TRBD1. The V gene end was trimmed by 1 base and the J gene end by 6 bases; junction bases not matched to a gene: 5. The CDR3 is 14 residues long. Germline V lookup: CDR1 LGHNA, CDR2 YNFKEQ. DNA of the CDR3: TGTGCCAGCAGCCAAGGGACAGGGAGATTCGAGCAGTACTTC. Translating it yields CASSQGTGRFEQYF.

This clonotype was counted ten times or more. The chain recombines TRBV6-1 with TRBJ1-1; TRBD1 might be the D (5 bases). V lost 2 bases, J lost 0 bases, and 10 bases lay in between. Germline CDR1 MNHNS, CDR2 SASEGT. This CDR3 is 15 amino acids long. The CDR3 nucleotides read TGTGCCAGCAGTGAATCTGACAGATTGAACACTGAAGCTTTCTTT. Its protein product is CASSESDRLNTEAFF.

This clonotype was recorded many times. The chain links TRBV12-3 or TRBV12-4 to TRBJ1-1; no firm D call. V was trimmed by 7 bases and J by 0 bases, leaving 12 bases between them. The length of the CDR3 is 14 residues. The CDR3 region is CASIRVMLNTEAFF. The CDR3 DNA reads as TGTGCCAGCATAAGGGTGATGTTGAACACTGAAGCTTTCTTT.

This clonotype turned up a few times. V and J are TRBV5-5 and TRBJ1-1, with TRBD1 as a possible D gene (5 bases). Germline CDR1 and CDR2: SGHKS and YYEKEE (reference sequence). The CDR3 sequence is 15 residues long. CDR3 DNA sequence: TGTTGGTGTGTCAGGGTTGGTTGCCTGAACACTGAAGCTTTCTTT. It specifies CWCVRVGCLNTEAFF.

This clonotype was observed a few times. J is TRBJ2-6 and V is TRBV10-3; D assignment may be TRBD1 or TRBD2 (5 bases each). The CDR3 totals 16 residues. V was clipped by 2 bases and J by 3 bases, with 11 bases between them. CDR1 is ENHRY and CDR2 is SYGVKD in the germline V gene. The CDR3 DNA follows: TGTGCCATCAGTGAGGTGGGGACGGTTGGGGCCAACGTCCTGACTTTC. Its translation: CAISEVGTVGANVLTF.

This clonotype was picked up a small number of times. J is TRBJ2-7 and V is TRBV19; 7 bases align to TRBD2. Germline assignment: CDR1 LNHDA and CDR2 SQIVND (reference sequence). CDR3 length: 14 residues. Trimming at V came to 5 bases and at J to 0 bases, leaving 4 bases not matched to a gene. CDR3 loop: CASSPERGSYEQYF. The CDR3 DNA is TGTGCCAGTAGTCCGGAGCGGGGCTCCTACGAGCAGTACTTC.

This clonotype has ten or more counts. V is TRBV18 and J is TRBJ2-3; perhaps D is TRBD1 or TRBD2 (5 bases each). CDR3 length equals 15 residues. Trimming stripped 6 bases from V and 0 bases from J, with 13 bases between. Per the germline V gene, CDR1 is KGHSH and CDR2 is LQKENI. In DNA form, the CDR3 reads TGTGCCAGCTCCTTCGGGACCCCTAGCACAGATACGCAGTATTTT. The encoded protein is CASSFGTPSTDTQYF.

This clonotype was seen at least ten times. This chain connects TRBV28 to TRBJ1-1; possibly TRBD1 for D (6 bases). V lost 6 bases and J lost 11, with 16 bases in between. Germline lookup yields CDR1 MDHEN and CDR2 SYDVKM. CDR3 length: 12 residues. The CDR3 sequence is CASSEGGTRAFF. The CDR3 DNA is TGTGCCAGCAGCGAGGGGGGGACAAGGGCTTTCTTT.

Here the CDR3 DNA reads TGTGCCAGCAGCGTAGCTCCGGACGAAAAACTGTTTTTT. It specifies CASSVAPDEKLFF. V usage is TRBV9 and J usage is TRBJ1-4; no reliable D call. Per the germline V gene, CDR1 is SGDLS and CDR2 is YYNGEE. This CDR3 is 13 amino acids long. Trimming took 0 bases from V and 8 from J, leaving 8 bases between them.

In its sample, this clonotype was seen many times. The chain uses TRBV3-1 and TRBJ2-7, with D hard to call. The CDR3 contains 10 residues. V was trimmed by 2 bases and J by 6 bases, leaving 2 bases between them. Germline assignment: CDR1 LGHDT and CDR2 YNNKEL (reference sequence). The DNA for the CDR3 is TGTGCCAGCAGCCAAACCGAGCAGTACTTC. As protein: CASSQTEQYF.

On this clonotype: A much more abundant neighbour one base away suggests this may be a read error. The genes are TRBV18 and TRBJ2-1; D is unresolved. CDR1 and CDR2 from the germline V gene are KGHSH and LQKENI. The length of the CDR3 is 16 residues. DNA for the CDR3: TGTGTCAGCTCACTACTCGATGGGGAAACCTACAATGAGCAGTTCTTC. Amino acid sequence: CVSSLLDGETYNEQFF. Supplemented by reference TRBV18 and TRBJ2-1, the full variable domain reads NAGVMQNPRHLVRRRGQEARLRCSPMKGHSHVYWYRQLPEEGLKFMVYLQKENIIDESGMPKERFSAEFPKEGPSILRIQQVVRGDSAAYFCVSSLLDGETYNEQFFGPGTRLTVL.

There are many counts of this clonotype. The chain carries TRBV12-3 or TRBV12-4 and TRBJ1-6, with D possibly matching TRBD1 (5 bases). The CDR3 is 17 residues long. V shed 5 bases and J shed 5 bases, with 19 bases lying between them. CDR3 bases: TGTGCCAGCAGTGTCCTTGGGTGGGGGGTGGATAATTCACCCCTCCACTTT. It is translated as CASSVLGWGVDNSPLHF.